The 10 T cell receptor beta chains below all came from one sample that was sequenced in a study of a mutant IDH1 vaccine in newly diagnosed glioma. Profiling relied on immunoSEQ multiplex PCR, and the TCRdb table lists in-frame clones only, not all of them. Altogether about 35,000 clones are present, about 80% being singletons, with the ten largest covering roughly 16%. Their antigens are not known. Time point noted: week 11, during vaccination. With topical imiquimod, each dose of the vaccine consisted of 300 ug of mutant IDH1 20-mer peptide. The source material was peripheral blood mononuclear cells (PBMCs), sampled from a glioma patient whose treatment included an IDH1 peptide vaccine. The receptor set was obtained from a woman between 25 and 40 years old with glioma. Some clones in this sample may be carry-over from other donors' samples.

About this clone itself: One end of the junction varies from germline; a read error may be responsible. V usage is TRBV27 and J usage is TRBJ2-3; no definite D call. The CDR3 consists of 14 residues. Germline CDR1 and CDR2: MNHEY and SMNVEV (reference sequence). The CDR3 DNA is TGTGCCAGCAGTGATTCCCGGCTGATCGAAATCGCATTTTTT. As protein: CASSDSRLIEIAFF.

The count of this clone is one. The V call is TRBV6-6, the J call TRBJ2-4; D gene unclear. Trimming took off 8 bases at V and 2 bases at J, with 7 bases between the two ends. Germline V lookup: CDR1 MNHNY, CDR2 SVGAGI (reference sequence). The CDR3 runs 12 residues. The CDR3 is CASSETKNIQYF. DNA of the CDR3: TGTGCCAGCTCTGAGACCAAAAACATTCAGTACTTC.

V gene TRBV21-1 combines with J gene TRBJ2-6. TRBV21-1 is a pseudogene. CDR3 size: 20 residues. In DNA form, the CDR3 reads TGTGCCAGAGAGGGGATGAACAGCGACCCACCGGAGGTCGGGGCCAACGTCCTGACTTTC. This translates into CAREGMNSDPPEVGANVLTF.

This clone occurred a few times. The chain has TRBV2 and TRBJ2-1, with 7 bases that match TRBD2. Germline V gives CDR1 SNHLY, CDR2 FYNNEI. This CDR3 region has 15 residues. J was trimmed by 0 bases and V by 6 bases; bases with no gene match: 5. The CDR3 coding sequence is TGTGCCAGCAGGGTGGGGGGGAGCTCCTACAATGAGCAGTTCTTC. Protein: CASRVGGSSYNEQFF. The entire variable domain, with the rest obtained from reference TRBV2 and TRBJ2-1, is as follows: EPEVTQTPSHQVTQMGQEVILRCVPISNHLYFYWYRQILGQKVEFLVSFYNNEISEKSEIFDDQFSVERPDGSNFTLKIRSTKLEDSAMYFCASRVGGSSYNEQFFGPGTRLTVL.

This sequence joins TRBV5-4 and TRBJ1-1; D may be TRBD1 (5 bases). Trimming removed 0 bases at V and 1 base at J, with 10 bases between. CDR3 length: 15 amino acids. CDR1 and CDR2 from the germline V gene are SGHNT and YYREEE (reference sequence). The CDR3 DNA follows: TGTGCCAGCAGCTTGGGAGGGGCTTCGAACACTGAAGCTTTCTTT. It encodes CASSLGGASNTEAFF.

This clone has just a few counts. The J gene is TRBJ1-1, the V gene TRBV5-8; unclear D gene. The CDR3 length is 14 residues. V was cut by 4 bases and J by 1 base, with 11 bases left in between. Germline-derived CDR1 and CDR2 are SGHTS and YDEGEE. CDR3 amino acids: CASSPLGRNTEAFF. CDR3 nucleotide sequence: TGTGCCAGCAGCCCCCTGGGGAGGAACACTGAAGCTTTCTTT.

The V and J genes are TRBV7-8 and TRBJ2-1; 9 bases match TRBD1. From germline, CDR1 is SGHVS and CDR2 FQNEAQ. The CDR3 spans 18 residues. V lost 0 bases to trimming and J lost 9 bases; unmatched junction nucleotides: 15. The CDR3 DNA reads TGTGCCAGCAGCTTAGCCTTGATAGGGGACAGGGCGAGGGCTGAGCAGTTCTTC. Its translation is CASSLALIGDRARAEQFF.

The chain combines TRBV7-9 with TRBJ2-7, with a weak D call TRBD2 (6 bases). The CDR3 sequence is 17 residues long. V lost 1 base, J lost 3 bases, and 19 bases lay in between. The germline V gene has CDR1 SEHNR and CDR2 FQNEAQ (reference sequence). The CDR3 here is CASSLEGGGQIFYEQYF. The DNA of the CDR3 is TGTGCCAGCAGCTTAGAGGGCGGAGGGCAAATTTTCTACGAGCAGTACTTC.

The chain recombines TRBV12-5 with TRBJ2-5, with TRBD1 as a possible D gene (5 bases). V was clipped by 6 bases and J by 3 bases, with 5 bases between them. Germline CDR1 reads LGHNT; CDR2 reads FRNRAP. The CDR3 totals 11 residues. The CDR3 DNA follows: TGTGCTAGTGGGGACAAAGAGACCCAGTACTTC. Protein sequence: CASGDKETQYF.

The chain couples TRBV28 to TRBJ1-1, with D uncertain. The CDR3 runs to 11 residues. Germline V gives CDR1 MDHEN, CDR2 SYDVKM. The ends were cut back, 6 bases at V and 6 bases at J, with 8 bases in the middle. The CDR3 spells CASSLRSEAFF. CDR3 coding DNA: TGTGCCAGCAGCCTACGGTCTGAAGCTTTCTTT.